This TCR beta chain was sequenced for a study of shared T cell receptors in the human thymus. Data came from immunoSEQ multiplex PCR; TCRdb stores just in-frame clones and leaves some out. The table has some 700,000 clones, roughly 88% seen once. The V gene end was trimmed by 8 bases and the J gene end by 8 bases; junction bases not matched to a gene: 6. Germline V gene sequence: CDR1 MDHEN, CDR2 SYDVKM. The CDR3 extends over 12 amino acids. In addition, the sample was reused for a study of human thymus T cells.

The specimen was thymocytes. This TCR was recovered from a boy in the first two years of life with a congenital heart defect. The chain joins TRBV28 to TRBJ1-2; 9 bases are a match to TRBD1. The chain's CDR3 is CASLGQGKGYTF. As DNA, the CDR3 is TGTGCCAGCCTTGGACAGGGGAAGGGCTACACCTTC.